These 20 T cell receptor beta chains came from one sample sequenced in a study of blood T cell repertoires in COVID-19. Profiled with immunoSEQ multiplex PCR; TCRdb holds only in-frame clones, not every one. The sample yields roughly 170,000 clones, approximately 85% seen once. Input material: peripheral blood. The receptors were sampled from a woman between 45 and 60 years old with COVID-19, enrolled during active disease.

The rearrangement joins TRBV6-5 to TRBJ1-1; 9 bases are shared with TRBD1. This CDR3 spans 15 amino acids. Trimming at V came to 5 bases and at J to 4 bases, leaving 8 bases not matched to a gene. CDR1 and CDR2 (germline): MNHEY, SVGAGI. The CDR3 is CASSSNRGPGTEAFF. CDR3 nucleotide sequence: TGTGCCAGCAGTAGTAACAGGGGGCCGGGCACTGAAGCTTTCTTT.

The chain uses TRBV6-5 and TRBJ1-6, with 8 bases that match TRBD1. CDR3 length: 15 amino acids. The V gene end was trimmed by 7 bases and the J gene end by 9 bases; junction bases not matched to a gene: 11. The germline CDR1 and CDR2 sequences are MNHEY and SVGAGI. As DNA, the CDR3 is TGTGCCAGCACCCTCGAGGGACAGGTGTTTTCACCCCTCCACTTT. It specifies CASTLEGQVFSPLHF.

This chain connects TRBV2 to TRBJ2-1; maybe TRBD2 (6 bases). The germline V gene has CDR1 SNHLY and CDR2 FYNNEI. V was trimmed by 3 bases and J by 12 bases, leaving 21 bases between them. The CDR3 extends over 15 amino acids. In DNA form, the CDR3 reads TGTGCCAGCAGTGAGGAAGGGACTTCAAATAGGGGGCAGTTCTTC. As protein: CASSEEGTSNRGQFF.

V is TRBV27 and J is TRBJ2-7; a possible D gene is TRBD1 (6 bases). The V and J ends lost 2 bases and 3 bases respectively, with 17 bases between them. Germline values: CDR1 MNHEY, CDR2 SMNVEV (reference sequence). The CDR3 spans 16 residues. The CDR3 loop reads CASSLRLGQGNYEQYF. CDR3 bases: TGTGCCAGCAGTTTAAGATTGGGTCAGGGGAACTACGAGCAGTACTTC.

The chain combines TRBV10-2 with TRBJ2-7; the match to TRBD1 covers 8 bases. The CDR3 has 13 amino acids. Germline-derived CDR1 and CDR2 are WSHSY and SAAADI. V was clipped by 6 bases and J by 5 bases; unmatched bases: 6. CDR3 protein: CASREQGDDEQYF. The CDR3 nucleotides are TGCGCCAGCAGGGAACAGGGGGACGACGAGCAGTACTTC.

This clone was observed once. CDR3 bases: TGCGCCAGCAGCCAAGAGGGAAGCGGCCTCACAGATACGCAGTATTTT. As protein: CASSQEGSGLTDTQYF. The rearrangement joins TRBV4-3 to TRBJ2-3; maybe TRBD2 (5 bases). The CDR3 is made up of 16 amino acids. CDR1 LGHNA and CDR2 YSLEER come from the germline V gene. Trimming stripped 0 bases from V and 2 bases from J, with 12 bases between.

The chain uses TRBV14 and TRBJ2-3; 8 bases match TRBD2. Germline V gives CDR1 SGHDN, CDR2 FVKESK. V lost 8 bases, J lost 3 bases, and 10 bases stayed unmatched. The CDR3 loop spans 15 amino acids. CDR3 sequence (DNA): TGTGCCAGCTCACTCCTCGGGGGGGGGACAGATACGCAGTATTTT. As protein: CASSLLGGGTDTQYF.

The chain has TRBV18 and TRBJ2-5; TRBD2 is a possible D gene (5 bases). The CDR3 runs to 15 residues. With 3 bases removed from V and 5 bases from J, the gap between germline ends came to 16 bases. The germline V gene has CDR1 KGHSH and CDR2 LQKENI. The CDR3 DNA sequence: TGTGCCAGCTCACCCCAGGCTAGCCGTTTGGAGACCCAGTACTTC. Translation gives CASSPQASRLETQYF.

This clone has just a few counts. The gene calls are TRBV6-5 and TRBJ1-6; D is perhaps TRBD1 (6 bases). This CDR3 has 15 amino acids. Trimming took 6 bases from V and 4 from J, leaving 13 bases between them. Germline-derived CDR1 and CDR2 are MNHEY and SVGAGI. CDR3 in DNA: TGTGCCAGCAGGGTCGGGGGGCGGTATAATTCACCCCTCCACTTT. Amino acid sequence: CASRVGGRYNSPLHF.

This clone was observed a handful of times. The V call is TRBV18, the J call TRBJ2-5; D may be TRBD2 (5 bases). Germline CDR1 KGHSH, CDR2 LQKENI. The CDR3 spans 14 residues. The V end was cut by 6 bases, the J end by 5 bases, with 16 bases between. The CDR3 loop reads CASSLWEMSETQYF. In DNA, the CDR3 is TGTGCCAGCTCCCTATGGGAGATGAGTGAGACCCAGTACTTC.

This clone was counted once. The chain employs TRBV9 and TRBJ2-3; 8 nucleotides match TRBD1. CDR3 length equals 16 residues. Germline V gives CDR1 SGDLS, CDR2 YYNGEE. J was trimmed by 2 bases and V by 0 bases; bases with no gene match: 5. Here the CDR3 DNA reads TGTGCCAGCAGCGTAGGGGGACAGGTTTACACAGATACGCAGTATTTT. It codes for CASSVGGQVYTDTQYF.

The chain is built from TRBV2 and TRBJ1-2; 8 bases align to TRBD1. The length of the CDR3 is 14 residues. The germline gives CDR1 SNHLY, CDR2 FYNNEI. The trim removed 5 bases at V and 8 bases at J, leaving 10 bases unmatched. Here the CDR3 DNA reads TGTGCCAGCAGTAGGACAGGGTTAGAGGAAGGCTACACCTTC. Its protein product is CASSRTGLEEGYTF.

This sequence joins TRBV6-5 and TRBJ1-2; D call uncertain. Germline V gene data show CDR1 as MNHEY and CDR2 as SVGAGI. Between the trimmed V and J ends, which lost 2 bases and 0 bases, there was a span of 7 bases. This CDR3 is built from 14 residues. In nucleotides, the CDR3 is TGTGCCAGCAGTTACACTGAAGCTAACTATGGCTACACCTTC. This codes for CASSYTEANYGYTF.

This clone was counted a single time. The genes are TRBV6-1 and TRBJ2-3; the D gene is possibly TRBD2 (6 bases). Germline lookup yields CDR1 MNHNS and CDR2 SASEGT. V was cut by 3 bases and J by 6 bases, with 13 bases left in between. CDR3 length equals 14 residues. CDR3 region: CASSERGAVDTQYF. The CDR3 region has the DNA TGTGCCAGCAGTGAGCGGGGAGCGGTGGATACGCAGTATTTT.

Only one count was recorded for this clone. The chain combines TRBV5-1 with TRBJ2-7; the D gene is possibly TRBD1 (6 bases). The CDR3 contains 15 residues. Trimming shortened V by 0 bases and J by 2 bases, and 12 bases separated the two germline ends. Germline V CDR1 and CDR2: SGHRS, YFSETQ. CDR3 protein: CASSLGQGPTYEQYF. DNA of the CDR3: TGCGCCAGCAGCTTGGGGCAGGGGCCAACCTACGAGCAGTACTTC.

This rearrangement joins TRBV2 to TRBJ1-3, with D possibly TRBD1 on 6 matching bases. V gave up 7 bases and J gave up 2 bases, with 12 bases separating them. The CDR3 spans 14 residues. Germline-derived CDR1 and CDR2 are SNHLY and FYNNEI. CDR3 bases: TGTGCCAGCAACAAAGGGGGACCTGGAAACACCATATATTTT. Translating it yields CASNKGGPGNTIYF.

The chain combines TRBV30 with TRBJ1-2; TRBD1 agrees at 7 bases. The J segment lost 6 bases and the V segment lost 7 bases, leaving 11 bases of the junction unmatched. The CDR3 totals 13 residues. CDR1 and CDR2 (germline): GTSNPN, SVGIG (reference sequence). The CDR3 sequence is CASDQGVENGYTF. DNA for the CDR3: TGTGCCTCCGACCAGGGGGTGGAGAATGGCTACACCTTC.

The chain couples TRBV5-1 to TRBJ2-3, with TRBD1 matching over 9 bases. The V gene end was trimmed by 6 bases and the J gene end by 0 bases; junction bases not matched to a gene: 8. Germline CDR1 and CDR2: SGHRS and YFSETQ. There are 16 residues in the CDR3. CDR3 nucleotides: TGCGCCAGCACTATTAGGGGGACAGGGAGCACAGATACGCAGTATTTT. This translates into CASTIRGTGSTDTQYF.

The chain employs TRBV28 and TRBJ2-7, with TRBD2 matching 8 bases. The CDR3 extends over 14 amino acids. V shed 5 bases, J shed 1 base, and the junction held 4 bases outside the gene matches. Per germline, CDR1 MDHEN and CDR2 SYDVKM. CDR3 sequence (DNA): TGTGCCAGCAGTCCGGGGGGGCGATCCTACGAGCAGTACTTC. Translating it yields CASSPGGRSYEQYF.

This clone was observed a few times. This chain joins TRBV10-3 and TRBJ2-7, with 9 positions matching TRBD2. Germline loops: CDR1 ENHRY, CDR2 SYGVKD. The J segment lost 6 bases and the V segment lost 9 bases, leaving 9 bases of the junction unmatched. This CDR3 region has 13 residues. The CDR3 DNA follows: TGTGCCATAGGAGCGGGGGGTCCCCTCGAGCAGTACTTC. Translation: CAIGAGGPLEQYF.